These T cell receptor beta chains were read from a single sample in a study of T-cell reconstitution after alpha-beta-depleted transplantation in children. TCRdb re-called the PCR reads through MiXCR, storing one row per CDR3 protein. The data hold hundreds of thousands of distinct CDR3 sequences, with 15% to 20% observed a single time. The specimen was PBMCs, mostly from graft donor cells, collected 360 days after TCRalphabeta/CD19-depleted stem cell transplant. These receptors were collected from a male patient between 2 and 15 years old who had a stem cell transplant for acute lymphoblastic leukemia, so the T cells may come from the graft donor. Both conserved end residues are part of each CDR3. A D gene is named only where the DNA matches it firmly. Clone size is stated in some rows and not others, as once, few, many or a class when expanded.

D gene	clone size	V gene	J gene	CDR3 protein	CDR3 DNA
.	many	TRBV3-1	TRBJ2-5	CASSPSRWTSRGSETQYF	TGTGCCAGCAGCCCCTCGAGATGGACTTCCCGAGGATCGGAGACCCAGTACTTC
.	many	TRBV12-3/TRBV12-4	TRBJ2-7	CASSLGANFYEQYF	TGTGCCAGCAGTTTAGGGGCCAATTTCTACGAGCAGTACTTC
TRBD2	many	TRBV29-1	TRBJ2-1	CSVEGSGTNNEQFF	TGCAGCGTTGAAGGTAGCGGGACAAACAATGAGCAGTTCTTC
TRBD2	many	TRBV5-6	TRBJ2-3	CASSFRGLAWSDTQYF	TGTGCCAGCAGCTTTAGAGGACTAGCATGGTCAGATACGCAGTATTTT
.	many	TRBV20-1	TRBJ2-1	CSARGGAGFYNEQFF	TGCAGTGCTAGAGGCGGGGCCGGCTTCTACAATGAGCAGTTCTTC
.	many	TRBV28	TRBJ2-5	CASSLPGPETQYF	TGTGCCAGCAGTTTACCCGGACCGGAGACCCAGTACTTC
TRBD1	.	TRBV4-3	TRBJ1-4	CASSPHGQGEKLFF	TGCGCCAGCAGCCCCCACGGACAGGGAGAAAAACTGTTTTTT
TRBD1	.	TRBV5-4	TRBJ2-4	CASSPGDRNIQYF	TGTGCCAGCAGCCCCGGGGACAGGAACATTCAGTACTTC
.	many	TRBV5-1	TRBJ2-5	CASSLARQETQYF	TGTGCCAGCAGCTTGGCCAGGCAAGAGACCCAGTACTTC
TRBD2	.	TRBV20-1	TRBJ2-1	CSATPGLAGLSHEQFF	TGCAGTGCTACTCCGGGACTAGCGGGTCTTTCTCATGAGCAGTTCTTC
.	.	TRBV5-1	TRBJ2-7	CASSLVGGTGYEQYF	TGCGCCAGCAGCTTGGTTGGGGGGACGGGCTACGAGCAGTACTTC
TRBD2	few	TRBV11-2	TRBJ2-1	CASSLMAGANEQFF	TGTGCCAGCAGCTTAATGGCGGGAGCCAATGAGCAGTTCTTC
.	many	TRBV10-3	TRBJ2-7	CAISELPGPRRAYEQYF	TGTGCCATCAGTGAGCTTCCGGGACCAAGAAGGGCCTACGAGCAGTACTTC
.	few	TRBV18	TRBJ2-7	CASSRDGLAYEQYF	TGTGCCAGCTCGCGGGACGGATTGGCCTACGAGCAGTACTTC
.	.	TRBV28	TRBJ2-7	CASSYYRVQPEQYF	TGTGCCAGCAGTTACTACCGGGTCCAACCCGAGCAGTACTTC
TRBD2	few	TRBV20-1	TRBJ2-1	CSARLAGVSNEQFF	TGCAGTGCTAGACTAGCGGGAGTTTCCAATGAGCAGTTCTTC
TRBD2	.	TRBV6-5	TRBJ2-4	CASSYHPSAAGRAKNIQYF	TGTGCCAGCAGTTATCACCCCAGCGCAGCGGGAAGAGCCAAAAACATTCAGTACTTC
TRBD2	few	TRBV20-1	TRBJ2-1	CSARDHQGLALNEQFF	TGCAGTGCTAGAGATCACCAGGGACTAGCGTTGAATGAGCAGTTCTTC
TRBD2	few	TRBV7-6	TRBJ2-7	CASSWELAGGYEQYF	TGTGCCAGCAGCTGGGAACTAGCGGGAGGCTACGAGCAGTACTTC
TRBD1	few	TRBV28	TRBJ2-7	CASSFSGQGRNEQYF	TGTGCCAGCAGTTTTTCGGGACAGGGGCGGAACGAGCAGTACTTC
.	.	TRBV7-9	TRBJ1-2	CASSFGPGTFVYGYTF	TGTGCCAGCAGCTTTGGGCCGGGGACTTTCGTCTATGGCTACACCTTC
.	many	TRBV6-5	TRBJ1-6	CASSPGGSYNSPLHF	TGTGCCAGCAGTCCGGGGGGTTCCTATAATTCACCCCTCCACTTT
.	.	TRBV11-1	TRBJ2-1	CASGGTGGGRPIYNEQFF	TGTGCCAGCGGGGGGACTGGCGGAGGCAGGCCAATCTACAATGAGCAGTTCTTC
.	few	TRBV4-2	TRBJ2-1	CASSQDLAPDEQFF	TGTGCCAGCAGCCAGGACCTAGCCCCCGATGAGCAGTTCTTC
.	few	TRBV10-3	TRBJ2-3	CAISESPSGDTQYF	TGTGCCATCAGTGAGTCGCCCAGCGGCGATACGCAGTATTTT
.	few	TRBV6-1	TRBJ2-3	CASSPLFSRMGTDTQYF	TGTGCCAGCAGTCCCCTCTTTTCTCGTATGGGAACAGATACGCAGTATTTT
.	many	TRBV12-3/TRBV12-4	TRBJ2-1	CASSLGLALYNEQFF	TGTGCCAGCAGTTTAGGGCTAGCGTTGTACAATGAGCAGTTCTTC
TRBD2	few	TRBV7-9	TRBJ2-1	CASSLWELAGYEQFF	TGTGCCAGCAGCTTATGGGAACTAGCGGGATATGAGCAGTTCTTC
.	few	TRBV4-1	TRBJ2-1	CASSQDGGRPNEQFF	TGCGCCAGCAGCCAAGACGGTGGGAGACCCAATGAGCAGTTCTTC
TRBD1	few	TRBV4-1	TRBJ1-2	CASSQDRVAVGYTF	TGCGCCAGCAGCCAGGACAGGGTAGCAGTCGGCTACACCTTC
.	few	TRBV6-2/TRBV6-3	TRBJ2-6	CASSYSESSGANVLTF	TGTGCCAGCAGTTACTCCGAGTCCTCTGGGGCCAACGTCCTGACTTTC
TRBD2	few	TRBV29-1	TRBJ2-2	CSVLLMDSGRETGELFF	TGCAGCGTCCTCCTAATGGATAGCGGGAGAGAAACCGGGGAGCTGTTTTTT
TRBD1	few	TRBV12-3/TRBV12-4	TRBJ2-5	CASSLTGEETQYF	TGTGCCAGCAGTTTGACAGGGGAAGAGACCCAGTACTTC
.	few	TRBV29-1	TRBJ1-2	CSVDPLIGLNYGYTF	TGCAGCGTTGACCCCCTGATAGGATTAAACTATGGCTACACCTTC
.	.	TRBV4-3	TRBJ1-3	CASSQDMKLGNTIYF	TGCGCCAGCAGCCAGGACATGAAGCTTGGAAACACCATATATTTT
.	.	TRBV25-1	TRBJ2-5	CASSESSGEQETQYF	TGTGCCAGCAGTGAGAGTAGCGGTGAACAAGAGACCCAGTACTTC
.	few	TRBV3-1	TRBJ2-1	CASSQYVSYNEQFF	TGTGCCAGCAGCCAATACGTATCCTACAATGAGCAGTTCTTC
TRBD2	.	TRBV3-1	TRBJ2-2	CASSRMSGRGTGELFF	TGTGCCAGCAGCCGTATGAGCGGGAGAGGTACCGGGGAGCTGTTTTTT
TRBD2	.	TRBV13	TRBJ2-7	CASSFGLADSYEQYF	TGTGCCAGCAGCTTTGGACTAGCGGACTCCTACGAGCAGTACTTC
TRBD2	.	TRBV27	TRBJ2-5	CASSLSLGTSQETQYF	TGTGCCAGCAGTTTATCCCTCGGGACTAGCCAAGAGACCCAGTACTTC
TRBD2	.	TRBV3-1	TRBJ2-1	CASSYRGTSGPRQFF	TGTGCCAGCAGCTACAGGGGGACTAGCGGCCCTAGACAGTTCTTC
TRBD1	.	TRBV29-1	TRBJ2-2	CSVPLTGANTGELFF	TGCAGCGTACCGCTGACAGGGGCCAACACCGGGGAGCTGTTTTTT
.	.	TRBV15	TRBJ2-2	CATSRDSQNTGELFF	TGTGCCACCAGCAGGGACAGTCAGAACACCGGGGAGCTGTTTTTT
TRBD1	many	TRBV12-3/TRBV12-4	TRBJ1-5	CASSRRDRGNQPQHF	TGTGCCAGCAGTCGCCGGGACAGGGGAAATCAGCCCCAGCATTTT
TRBD2	few	TRBV29-1	TRBJ2-3	CSVEWPSGRRDTQYF	TGCAGCGTTGAATGGCCTAGCGGGAGAAGAGATACGCAGTATTTT
.	many	TRBV20-1	TRBJ2-3	CSARRAGMVTDTQYF	TGCAGTGCTCGGCGGGCGGGAATGGTGACAGATACGCAGTATTTT